Below, one T cell receptor beta chain is given with its context. This entry is derived from a study of blood T cell repertoires in COVID-19. As for the study in general: Samples taken during acute and convalescent COVID-19 were collected in the United States, Italy and Spain. From T cells, B-cell-depleted T cells, or PBMCs came the material, which was cDNA or gDNA.

The germline CDR1 and CDR2 sequences are SGHTA and FQGNSA. The CDR3 has 18 residues. V lost 1 base, J lost 6 bases, and 15 bases stayed unmatched. Study processing details: Amplification with reference gene primers provided the estimates of nucleated cell counts. Profiled with immunoSEQ multiplex PCR; TCRdb holds only in-frame clones, not every one. Clonal size and the V and J genes are those of that table, whereas D and trimming came from the DNA. The table includes under 150,000 clones, more than 70% detected once. The sequenced sample was peripheral blood. The receptor was isolated from a human donor in a cohort sampled during active COVID-19. The rearrangement links TRBV7-2 to TRBJ2-1; 7 bases agree with TRBD2. CDR3 residues: CASSLVGRAALAVNEQFF. Written as DNA, the CDR3 is TGTGCCAGCAGCTTAGTGGGCAGGGCAGCCCTAGCGGTCAATGAGCAGTTCTTC.